This T cell receptor (beta chain) was sequenced for a study of beta chain features in type 1 diabetes. The authors reverse transcribed all of the isolated RNA, so sequencing captured expressed TCRB transcripts. An average of around 3.9 million reads was obtained for naive, central memory and regulatory T cell samples. TCRdb's copy holds only in-frame clones and misses some; the assay was immunoSEQ multiplex PCR. Counted here are 55,000 to 85,000 clones, 45% to 50% occurring once; the ten biggest clones make up about 0.7%. This CDR3 is built from 15 residues. Germline trimming cut 5 bases from V and 5 bases from J; bases unmatched to any gene: 6. Germline CDR1 MDHEN, CDR2 SYDVKM. Points on this clone: The antigen is unknown.

The authors took one heparinised blood draw, averaging roughly 120 mL, from each donor. Findings and caveats of the study: The study found that naive, central memory and Treg TCRB repertoires appeared more similar in patients than in healthy donors. TCRB CDR3 length was moderately but significantly reduced in all four CD4+ subsets of Type 1 diabetes patients.

Sequenced input: central memory CD4+ T cells from blood. The gene calls are TRBV28 and TRBJ1-1; 12 positions agree with TRBD1. This sequence was found in a man aged 25 to 45 with type 1 diabetes. CDR3 DNA sequence: TGTGCCAGCAGTCAGGGACAGGGGGCTGTGACTGAAGCTTTCTTT. Amino acid sequence: CASSQGQGAVTEAFF.